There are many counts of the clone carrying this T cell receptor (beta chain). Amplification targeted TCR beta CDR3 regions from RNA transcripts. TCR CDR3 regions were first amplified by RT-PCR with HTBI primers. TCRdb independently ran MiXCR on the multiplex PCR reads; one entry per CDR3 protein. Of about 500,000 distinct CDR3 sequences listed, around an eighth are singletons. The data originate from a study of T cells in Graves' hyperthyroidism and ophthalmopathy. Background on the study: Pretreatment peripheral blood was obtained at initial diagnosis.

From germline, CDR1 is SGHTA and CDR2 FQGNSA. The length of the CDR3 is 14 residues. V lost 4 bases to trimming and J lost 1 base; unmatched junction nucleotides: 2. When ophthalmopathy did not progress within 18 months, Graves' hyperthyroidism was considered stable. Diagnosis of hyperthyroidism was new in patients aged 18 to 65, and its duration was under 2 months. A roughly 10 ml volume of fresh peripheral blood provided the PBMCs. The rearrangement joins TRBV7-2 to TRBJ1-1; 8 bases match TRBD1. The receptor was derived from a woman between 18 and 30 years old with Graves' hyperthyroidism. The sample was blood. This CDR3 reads CASSWTGPNTEAFF. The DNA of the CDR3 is TGTGCCAGCAGCTGGACAGGGCCGAACACTGAAGCTTTCTTT.